A single sample gave rise to the 18 T cell receptor beta chains below, sequenced in a study of CD8 T cells in Susac syndrome (dated by TCRdb to between 2019 and 2020). Libraries came from the immunoSEQ multiplex PCR assay. RNA was extracted using the RNeasy kit, and about 0.5 to 1 microgram was reverse transcribed with random hexamers. TCRdb reanalyzed the raw reads on its own, using fastp at Q25 for trimming and MiXCR for clone calling, and kept in-frame beta chains. Every entry covers one CDR3 protein and lists the most common genes and DNA from its rows. This sample gives some 300,000 distinct CDR3 sequences in total; approximately 85% of them show up just once. The top ten clonotypes cover approximately 0.2% of the sample. Sequenced input: CD8+ T cells from PBMCs. The source of these receptors is a human donor with multiple sclerosis.

The chain employs TRBV5-5 and TRBJ2-1; perhaps TRBD1 as D (6 bases). The V end lost 1 base, the J end lost 6 bases, and 26 bases lay between the germline ends. CDR3 size: 19 residues. Looked up from germline, CDR1 is SGHKS and CDR2 is YYEKEE (reference sequence). CDR3 coding DNA: TGTGCCAGCAGCTTGTTGACAGGTCCTCGGGTGGGGCATAGCAATGAGCAGTTCTTC. This codes for CASSLLTGPRVGHSNEQFF.

The V gene is TRBV6-5, the J gene TRBJ2-2; D is possibly TRBD1 or TRBD2 (5 bases each). Per germline, CDR1 MNHEY and CDR2 SVGAGI. CDR3 size: 17 residues. V was cut by 2 bases and J by 2 bases, with 15 bases left in between. The DNA for the CDR3 is TGTGCCAGCAGTTACCCCGGGGCCCAGGTTAACACCGGGGAGCTGTTTTTT. Translation gives CASSYPGAQVNTGELFF.

This chain uses TRBV27 with TRBJ1-3; unclear D gene. Germline V gene data show CDR1 as MNHEY and CDR2 as SMNVEV (reference sequence). The CDR3 is 13 amino acids. Deletions cut 0 bases from V and 4 bases from J, with 4 bases between. In nucleotides, the CDR3 is TGTGCCAGCAGTTTATCAGGAGGAAACACCATATATTTT. It codes for CASSLSGGNTIYF.

V and J are TRBV4-3 and TRBJ1-1; no clear D. The V end was cut by 3 bases, the J end by 1 base, with 15 bases between. The CDR3 has 16 residues. Per the germline V gene, CDR1 is LGHNA and CDR2 is YSLEER. Written as DNA, the CDR3 is TGCGCCAGCAGCCAGGCGATCCCGTGGGGGAACACTGAAGCTTTCTTT. Translating gives CASSQAIPWGNTEAFF.

V is TRBV27 and J is TRBJ2-1; D could derive from TRBD1 or TRBD2 (5 bases each). CDR3 length equals 16 residues. Per the germline V gene, CDR1 is MNHEY and CDR2 is SMNVEV (reference sequence). Trimming stripped 4 bases from V and 10 bases from J, with 23 bases between. CDR3 sequence reads: CASSWDGPSQGWEQFF. The CDR3 nucleotides read TGTGCCAGCAGTTGGGACGGACCGAGTCAAGGATGGGAGCAGTTCTTC.

The chain employs TRBV29-1 and TRBJ2-2; TRBD2 is a possible D gene (5 bases). Germline-derived CDR1 and CDR2 are SQVTM and ANQGSEA. Trimming removed 1 base at V and 5 bases at J, with 5 bases between. CDR3 length: 12 residues. CDR3 sequence: CSVEGGTGELFF. The CDR3 nucleotides read TGCAGCGTTGAAGGCGGGACCGGGGAGCTGTTTTTT.

V usage is TRBV10-2 and J usage is TRBJ2-2, with 8 bases fitting TRBD2. The CDR3 is 18 residues long. With 7 bases clipped from V and 5 bases from J, the junction kept 18 bases outside the gene matches. The germline V gene encodes CDR1 WSHSY and CDR2 SAAADI. CDR3 residues: CASTRDLLAGRWTGELFF. CDR3 nucleotides: TGCGCCAGCACCCGAGATTTATTAGCGGGGAGGTGGACCGGGGAGCTGTTTTTT.

This clonotype was recorded a few times. This chain connects TRBV3-1 to TRBJ2-7; D assignment may be TRBD1 or TRBD2 (7 bases each). The CDR3 spans 16 residues. Germline values: CDR1 LGHDT, CDR2 YNNKEL (reference sequence). Trimming shortened V by 0 bases and J by 5 bases, and 17 bases separated the two germline ends. CDR3 residues: CASSQEGRGRVHEQYF. The CDR3 nucleotides read TGTGCCAGCAGCCAAGAAGGGAGGGGGCGCGTGCACGAGCAGTACTTC.

The chain carries TRBV7-2 and TRBJ2-1, with D tentatively TRBD1 (6 bases). Trimming took off 6 bases at V and 8 bases at J, with 20 bases between the two ends. The CDR3 extends over 15 amino acids. Germline V CDR1 and CDR2: SGHTA, FQGNSA. This CDR3 is CASRGAVWGLDEQFF. CDR3 nucleotide sequence: TGTGCCAGCAGGGGGGCGGTATGGGGTCTTGATGAGCAGTTCTTC.

The V gene is TRBV5-1, the J gene TRBJ1-1; 7 bases line up with TRBD1. The CDR3 length is 15 residues. J lost 0 bases, V lost 3 bases, and 5 bases had no gene match. Germline V CDR1 and CDR2: SGHRS, YFSETQ. This CDR3 reads CASSWGQSMNTEAFF. CDR3 in DNA: TGCGCCAGCAGCTGGGGACAGTCCATGAACACTGAAGCTTTCTTT.

The chain links TRBV28 to TRBJ2-3; D tentatively reads TRBD1 or TRBD2 (6 bases each). V lost 7 bases and J lost 2, with 10 bases in between. The CDR3 contains 13 residues. CDR1 and CDR2 from the germline V gene are MDHEN and SYDVKM. CDR3 sequence reads: CASTGGLTDTQYF. The CDR3 DNA reads as TGTGCCAGCACTGGGGGGCTCACAGATACGCAGTATTTT.

This sequence joins TRBV30 and TRBJ2-1; no firm D call. Trimming took off 3 bases at V and 10 bases at J, with 13 bases between the two ends. This CDR3 comprises 12 residues. Germline V gene data show CDR1 as GTSNPN and CDR2 as SVGIG (reference sequence). CDR3 region: CAWSAVPTEQFF. Written as DNA, the CDR3 is TGTGCCTGGAGCGCCGTACCAACGGAGCAGTTCTTC.

Here the CDR3 DNA reads TGTGCCAGCAGTTACCCCACGGGACACCGCACAGATACGCAGTATTTT. It specifies CASSYPTGHRTDTQYF. The chain combines TRBV6-2 or TRBV6-3 with TRBJ2-3; a weak D match, TRBD1 (6 bases). Trimming shortened V by 2 bases and J by 1 base, and 13 bases separated the two germline ends. In germline, CDR1 is MNHEY, CDR2 SVGEGT. The CDR3 sequence is 16 residues long.

This clonotype was found once. The chain couples TRBV7-8 to TRBJ1-5; no definite D call. V lost 2 bases and J 3 bases, leaving 11 bases between the germline ends. Per the germline V gene, CDR1 is SGHVS and CDR2 is FQNEAQ. This CDR3 is 15 amino acids long. The CDR3 DNA follows: TGTGCCAGCAGCTTAAGGACGGTCGTCAATCAGCCCCAGCATTTT. It is translated as CASSLRTVVNQPQHF.

This clonotype was recorded a few times. The J gene is TRBJ2-1, the V gene TRBV7-8, with D possibly being TRBD2 (5 bases). V was pared by 6 bases and J by 5 bases, with 11 bases between. This CDR3 region has 13 residues. Germline V gives CDR1 SGHVS, CDR2 FQNEAQ. The CDR3 DNA reads as TGTGCCAGCAGTGGTCTAGCCCACAATGAGCAGTTCTTC. Its protein is CASSGLAHNEQFF.

V and J are TRBV27 and TRBJ2-7; a weak D match, TRBD2 (5 bases). This CDR3 comprises 13 residues. The germline V gene encodes CDR1 MNHEY and CDR2 SMNVEV (reference sequence). V dropped 2 bases and J dropped 1 base, with 6 bases sitting between them. CDR3 sequence reads: CASSLRRSYEQYF. CDR3 DNA sequence: TGTGCCAGCAGTTTAAGGAGGTCCTACGAGCAGTACTTC.

The rearrangement links TRBV9 to TRBJ2-7, with D tentatively TRBD2 (6 bases). CDR1 is SGDLS, CDR2 YYNGEE, per germline. This CDR3 has 14 residues. Trimming removed 2 bases from V and 2 bases from J, with 11 bases in between. CDR3 bases: TGTGCCAGCAGCGTCGGAGGGGTGCCCTACGAGCAGTACTTC. Its translation is CASSVGGVPYEQYF. Combining the CDR3 with reference TRBV9 and TRBJ2-7 gives the whole variable domain DSGVTQTPKHLITATGQRVTLRCSPRSGDLSVYWYQQSLDQGLQFLIQYYNGEERAKGNILERFSAQQFPDLHSELNLSSLELGDSALYFCASSVGGVPYEQYFGPGTRLTVT.

For this clonotype: A junction boundary mismatches the germline segment, possibly from a read error. V gene TRBV4-3 combines with J gene TRBJ2-7; 7 positions agree with TRBD1. The CDR3 covers 15 residues. The germline CDR1 and CDR2 sequences are LGHNA and YSLEER. The CDR3: CASGQDGDSSYEQYF. In nucleotides, the CDR3 is TGCGCCAGCGGCCAAGACGGGGACAGCTCCTACGAGCAGTACTTC.